A single sample is the source of the 10 T cell receptor beta chains below, sequenced in a study of shared clonotypes between healthy human individuals. Naive CD8 cells comprised CD45RO-negative, CCR7-positively selected cells, excluding terminally differentiated effector memory CD45RA+ cells. TCRdb's copy holds only in-frame clones and misses some; the assay was immunoSEQ multiplex PCR. In the table there are roughly 850,000 clones, 90% to 97% of which are singletons. Sequencing was done on a sample of naive CD8+ T cells sorted from blood. These receptors were collected from a man aged 25-45 years in good health.

The chain combines TRBV4-1 with TRBJ2-7; D is unclear. Germline values: CDR1 MGHRA, CDR2 YSYEKL. The germline V and J ends were trimmed by 3 bases and 6 bases, with 12 bases remaining between them. CDR3 length: 13 residues. The CDR3 sequence: CASSQGPSPEQYF. The CDR3 DNA is TGCGCCAGCAGCCAGGGCCCGTCGCCCGAGCAGTACTTC.

This clone was detected only once. This rearrangement joins TRBV19 to TRBJ2-1; 12 nucleotides agree with TRBD2. Germline values: CDR1 LNHDA, CDR2 SQIVND (reference sequence). There are 15 residues in the CDR3. V lost 6 bases to trimming and J lost 8 bases; unmatched junction nucleotides: 8. CDR3 coding DNA: TGTGCCAGTAGGTTGACTAGCGGGAGCATCGATGAGCAGTTCTTC. Translating gives CASRLTSGSIDEQFF.

The V and J genes are TRBV7-9 and TRBJ1-5, with unresolved D. V lost 1 base and J lost 10, with 14 bases in between. Germline CDR1 and CDR2: SEHNR and FQNEAQ (reference sequence). The CDR3 covers 14 residues. CDR3 coding DNA: TGTGCCAGCAGCTTAGTCGACACCACGGAACCCCAGCATTTT. This translates into CASSLVDTTEPQHF.

CDR3 sequence reads: CASSLGAVSSGNTIYF. The CDR3 region has the DNA TGTGCCAGCAGCTTAGGGGCGGTGAGCTCTGGAAACACCATATATTTT. The chain carries TRBV13 and TRBJ1-3; D ambiguous. V was shortened by 0 bases and J by 0 bases, with 9 bases between the two germline ends. There are 16 residues in the CDR3. Germline values: CDR1 PRHDT, CDR2 FYEKMQ (reference sequence).

This chain links TRBV7-3 with TRBJ2-2, with 10 nucleotides matching TRBD1. The CDR3 has 17 residues. Germline values: CDR1 SGHTA, CDR2 FQGTGA. V shed 1 base, J shed 5 bases, and the junction held 7 bases outside the gene matches. The CDR3 here is CASSLSVGTGETGELFF. CDR3 sequence (DNA): TGTGCCAGCAGCTTAAGCGTCGGGACAGGGGAGACCGGGGAGCTGTTTTTT.

The chain uses TRBV7-9 and TRBJ1-5; D perhaps matches TRBD1 (5 bases). The germline V gene encodes CDR1 SEHNR and CDR2 FQNEAQ (reference sequence). Deletions cut 1 base from V and 3 bases from J, with 10 bases between. The CDR3 contains 15 residues. The CDR3 region is CASSLVGQLNQPQHF. In nucleotides, the CDR3 is TGTGCCAGCAGCTTAGTCGGACAACTCAATCAGCCCCAGCATTTT.

The chain joins TRBV19 to TRBJ2-7, with D perhaps matching TRBD1 (6 bases). There are 14 residues in the CDR3. V lost 6 bases and J lost 1, with 13 bases in between. Germline lookup yields CDR1 LNHDA and CDR2 SQIVND (reference sequence). CDR3 in amino acids: CASSIGQFSYEQYF. CDR3 DNA: TGTGCCAGTAGCATCGGACAGTTTTCCTACGAGCAGTACTTC.

This chain uses TRBV27 with TRBJ1-5, with D possibly TRBD1 on 6 matching bases. V dropped 0 bases and J dropped 1 base, with 10 bases sitting between them. Germline V gene data show CDR1 as MNHEY and CDR2 as SMNVEV (reference sequence). The CDR3 has 16 residues. Here the CDR3 DNA reads TGTGCCAGCAGTTTATCGAGCGGGGGCAGCAATCAGCCCCAGCATTTT. It is translated as CASSLSSGGSNQPQHF.

This chain uses TRBV7-9 with TRBJ1-2, with unresolved D. The CDR3 length is 10 residues. Trimming removed 5 bases at V and 10 bases at J, with 8 bases between. From germline, CDR1 is SEHNR and CDR2 FQNEAQ (reference sequence). In DNA, the CDR3 is TGTGCCAGCAGCCTCTTGTCCTACACCTTC. Translation gives CASSLLSYTF.

This chain joins TRBV9 and TRBJ1-1, with 7 bases aligning to TRBD1. Germline V gene lookup returns CDR1 SGDLS and CDR2 YYNGEE. The CDR3 spans 12 residues. With 4 bases clipped from V and 7 bases from J, the junction kept 4 bases outside the gene matches. This CDR3 is CASSTTGVEAFF. CDR3 bases: TGTGCCAGCAGCACAACAGGGGTTGAAGCTTTCTTT.